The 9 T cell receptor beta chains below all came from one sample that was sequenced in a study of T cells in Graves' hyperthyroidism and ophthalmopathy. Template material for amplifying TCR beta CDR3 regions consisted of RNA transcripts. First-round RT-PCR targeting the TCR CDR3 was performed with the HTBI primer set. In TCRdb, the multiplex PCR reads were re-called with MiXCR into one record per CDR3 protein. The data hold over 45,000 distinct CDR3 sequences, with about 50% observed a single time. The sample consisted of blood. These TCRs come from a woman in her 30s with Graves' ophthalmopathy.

CDR3 in DNA: TGTGCCAGCAGCTTGGAGGGACAGGGTAGAAGGGGCTACACCTTC. Translating gives CASSLEGQGRRGYTF. The V call is TRBV5-8, the J call TRBJ1-2, with TRBD1 matching over 9 bases. CDR3 length: 15 residues. The V gene end was trimmed by 0 bases and the J gene end by 8 bases; junction bases not matched to a gene: 8. CDR1 and CDR2 (germline): SGHTS, YDEGEE.

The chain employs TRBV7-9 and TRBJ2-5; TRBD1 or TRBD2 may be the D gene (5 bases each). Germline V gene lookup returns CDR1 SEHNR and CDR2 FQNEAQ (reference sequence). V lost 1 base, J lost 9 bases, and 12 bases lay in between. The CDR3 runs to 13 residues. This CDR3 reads CASSLGSGGSQYF. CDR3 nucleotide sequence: TGTGCCAGCAGCTTAGGTTCTGGGGGATCCCAGTACTTC.

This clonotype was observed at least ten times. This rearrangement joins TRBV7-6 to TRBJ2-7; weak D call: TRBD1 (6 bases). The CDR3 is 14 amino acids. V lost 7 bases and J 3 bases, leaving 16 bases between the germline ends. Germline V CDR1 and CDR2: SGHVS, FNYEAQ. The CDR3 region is CASMPRAGDYEQYF. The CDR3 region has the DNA TGTGCCAGCATGCCCCGGGCAGGGGACTACGAGCAGTACTTC.

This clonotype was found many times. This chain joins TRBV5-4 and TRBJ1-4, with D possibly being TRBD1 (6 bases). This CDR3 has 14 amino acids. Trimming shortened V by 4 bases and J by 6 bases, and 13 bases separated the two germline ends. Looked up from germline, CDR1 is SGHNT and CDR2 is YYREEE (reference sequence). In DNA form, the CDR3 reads TGTGCCAGCAGCCTCGCGGGGGCTGATGAAAAACTGTTTTTT. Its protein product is CASSLAGADEKLFF.

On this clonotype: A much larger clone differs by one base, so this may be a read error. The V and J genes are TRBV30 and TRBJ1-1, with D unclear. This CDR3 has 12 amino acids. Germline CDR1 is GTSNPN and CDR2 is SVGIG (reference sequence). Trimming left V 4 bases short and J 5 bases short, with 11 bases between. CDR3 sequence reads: CAWTRWGTEAFF. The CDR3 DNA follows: TGTGCCTGGACGCGATGGGGTACTGAAGCTTTCTTT.

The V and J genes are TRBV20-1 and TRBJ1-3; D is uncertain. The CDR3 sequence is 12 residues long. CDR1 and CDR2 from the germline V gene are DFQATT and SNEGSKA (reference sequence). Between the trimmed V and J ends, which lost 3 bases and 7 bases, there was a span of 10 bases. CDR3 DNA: TGCAGTGCTAGCGGAAGTGTGAACACCATATATTTT. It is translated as CSASGSVNTIYF.

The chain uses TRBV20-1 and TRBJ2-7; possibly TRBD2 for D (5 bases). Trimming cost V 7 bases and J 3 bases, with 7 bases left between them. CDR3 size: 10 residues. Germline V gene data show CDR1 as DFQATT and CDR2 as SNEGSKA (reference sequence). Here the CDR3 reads CSDGDYEQYF. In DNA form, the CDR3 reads TGCAGTGACGGGGACTACGAGCAGTACTTC.

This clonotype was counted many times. CDR3 DNA sequence: TGTGCCAGCAGTATGCAGGGAAAGAGCTATGGCTACACCTTC. Translating it yields CASSMQGKSYGYTF. This chain connects TRBV12-3 or TRBV12-4 to TRBJ1-2; maybe TRBD1 (5 bases). This CDR3 contains 14 residues. V lost 5 bases and J lost 4, with 14 bases in between.

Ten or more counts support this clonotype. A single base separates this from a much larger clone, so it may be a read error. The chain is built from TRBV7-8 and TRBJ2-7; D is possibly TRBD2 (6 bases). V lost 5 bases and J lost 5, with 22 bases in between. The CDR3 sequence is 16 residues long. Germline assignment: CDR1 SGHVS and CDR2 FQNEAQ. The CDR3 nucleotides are TGTGCCAGCAGCCATACCCGGAGGGGTGGGGTCCACGAGCAGTACTTC. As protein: CASSHTRRGGVHEQYF.